The rows below give T cell receptor beta chains drawn from one sample of a study of CD8 T cells in ankylosing spondylitis. From the 5' RACE reads, TCRdb called clonotypes with MiXCR, one entry per CDR3 protein. The sample carries roughly 180,000 distinct CDR3 sequences, just over 9.5% recorded once. Sequenced material: blood, either unsorted or a sorted T cell fraction (not recorded which). Receptors originate from a female donor with ankylosing spondylitis or in good health (not recorded which). Both conserved end residues are part of each CDR3. D genes are given only for firm matches. A clone size is listed for some rows: how often the clone was seen (once, few, many), or a class if it is expanded.

j_call: TRBJ1-1
v_call: TRBV30
d_call: NA
clone_size: few
cdr3_nt: TGTGCCTGGAGCGGGGAGGACACTGAAGCTTTCTTT
cdr3_aa: CAWSGEDTEAFF

j_call: TRBJ2-1
v_call: TRBV9
d_call: TRBD2
clone_size: once
cdr3_nt: TGTGCCAGCAGCGTTGCGGGAGACGGGTATGATGAGCAGTTCTTC
cdr3_aa: CASSVAGDGYDEQFF

j_call: TRBJ2-5
v_call: TRBV6-5
d_call: TRBD2
clone_size: few
cdr3_nt: TGTGCCAGCAGTTCTAGCGGGAGGGAGGAGACCCAGTACTTC
cdr3_aa: CASSSSGREETQYF

j_call: TRBJ2-7
v_call: TRBV12-5
d_call: NA
clone_size: few
cdr3_nt: TGTGCTAGTGGTTTGGACAGGCCCTACGAGCAGTACTTC
cdr3_aa: CASGLDRPYEQYF

j_call: TRBJ2-7
v_call: TRBV27
d_call: NA
clone_size: many
cdr3_nt: TGTGCCAGCAGTTTCGAGGGAGGGGGGAGCTACGAGCAGTACTTC
cdr3_aa: CASSFEGGGSYEQYF

j_call: TRBJ2-1
v_call: TRBV3-1
d_call: NA
clone_size: NA
cdr3_nt: TGTGCCAGCAGCCAAGAATCGGGACTCCCGTCCTACAATGAGCAGTTCTTC
cdr3_aa: CASSQESGLPSYNEQFF

j_call: TRBJ2-1
v_call: TRBV29-1
d_call: TRBD2
clone_size: many
cdr3_nt: TGCAGCGTCCTAGCGGGAGGTCCCTACAATGAGCAGTTCTTC
cdr3_aa: CSVLAGGPYNEQFF

j_call: TRBJ1-2
v_call: TRBV5-6
d_call: TRBD1
clone_size: NA
cdr3_nt: TGTGCCAGCAGCTTGGGGACAGGTTATAACGGCTACACCTTC
cdr3_aa: CASSLGTGYNGYTF

j_call: TRBJ2-1
v_call: TRBV11-1
d_call: TRBD2
clone_size: many
cdr3_nt: TGTGCCAGCAGCTTCCCCAGGACAGAAGCGGGAGGACGTAATGAGCAGTTCTTC
cdr3_aa: CASSFPRTEAGGRNEQFF

j_call: TRBJ2-2
v_call: TRBV7-6
d_call: NA
clone_size: few
cdr3_nt: TGTGCCAGCACCTCTGACGGGGAGCTGTTTTTT
cdr3_aa: CASTSDGELFF

j_call: TRBJ1-1
v_call: TRBV29-1
d_call: TRBD1
clone_size: NA
cdr3_nt: TGCAGCGTTAGGAGACAGGGGAAGAATGAAGCTTTCTTT
cdr3_aa: CSVRRQGKNEAFF

j_call: TRBJ2-6
v_call: TRBV4-1
d_call: NA
clone_size: few
cdr3_nt: TGCGCCAGCAGCCAAGATACAGAACTCACCCTCTCTGGGGCCAACGTCCTGACTTTC
cdr3_aa: CASSQDTELTLSGANVLTF

j_call: TRBJ2-1
v_call: TRBV20-1
d_call: NA
clone_size: many
cdr3_nt: TGCAGTGCTAGAGGAGGGAATGAGCAGTTCTTC
cdr3_aa: CSARGGNEQFF

j_call: TRBJ1-4
v_call: TRBV4-3
d_call: NA
clone_size: NA
cdr3_nt: TGCGCCAGCAGCCCGTCCCGTGGTACCCACAATGAAAAACTGTTTTTT
cdr3_aa: CASSPSRGTHNEKLFF

j_call: TRBJ2-1
v_call: TRBV20-1
d_call: TRBD2
clone_size: many
cdr3_nt: TGCAGTGCTAGAGATCAAGCGGGGGTATACAATGAGCAGTTCTTC
cdr3_aa: CSARDQAGVYNEQFF

j_call: TRBJ2-7
v_call: TRBV2
d_call: NA
clone_size: NA
cdr3_nt: TGTGCCATCTGGTCGCGGGATCCTTACGAGCAGTACTTC
cdr3_aa: CAIWSRDPYEQYF

j_call: TRBJ2-3
v_call: TRBV2
d_call: NA
clone_size: NA
cdr3_nt: TGTGCCAGCAGTGAAAGGGCGGAACCTTCCACAGATACGCAGTATTTT
cdr3_aa: CASSERAEPSTDTQYF

j_call: TRBJ2-2
v_call: TRBV29-1
d_call: NA
clone_size: few
cdr3_nt: TGCAGCGGTGTAACAGGCACCGGGGAGCTGTTTTTT
cdr3_aa: CSGVTGTGELFF

j_call: TRBJ2-7
v_call: TRBV10-3
d_call: TRBD2
clone_size: NA
cdr3_nt: TGTGCCATCAGATCCCCGGGACTAGCGTTCGAGCAGTACTTC
cdr3_aa: CAIRSPGLAFEQYF

j_call: TRBJ1-2
v_call: TRBV6-1
d_call: NA
clone_size: few
cdr3_nt: TGTGCCAGCAGTAGACAACAGGCTAGCTATGGCTACACCTTC
cdr3_aa: CASSRQQASYGYTF

j_call: TRBJ2-7
v_call: TRBV6-1
d_call: TRBD1
clone_size: NA
cdr3_nt: TGTGCCAGCAGTGCACTTTGGGACAGCAACTACGAGCAGTACTTC
cdr3_aa: CASSALWDSNYEQYF

j_call: TRBJ1-1
v_call: TRBV3-1
d_call: NA
clone_size: few
cdr3_nt: TGTGCCAGCAGCCAAGGGGGTTTTACGAACACTGAAGCTTTCTTT
cdr3_aa: CASSQGGFTNTEAFF

j_call: TRBJ2-1
v_call: TRBV6-1
d_call: NA
clone_size: few
cdr3_nt: TGTGCCAGCAGTGAAGGGTGGACTAAACCGCAGTTCTTC
cdr3_aa: CASSEGWTKPQFF

j_call: TRBJ1-2
v_call: TRBV6-5
d_call: TRBD1
clone_size: many
cdr3_nt: TGTGCCAGCAGTTACGGACTACAGGGGGCCGATGGCTACACCTTC
cdr3_aa: CASSYGLQGADGYTF

j_call: TRBJ1-1
v_call: TRBV12-3/TRBV12-4
d_call: NA
clone_size: many
cdr3_nt: TGTGCCAGCAGTTTATTTTCCGGCACTGAAGCTTTCTTT
cdr3_aa: CASSLFSGTEAFF

j_call: TRBJ2-2
v_call: TRBV29-1
d_call: NA
clone_size: NA
cdr3_nt: TGCAGCGTTAGGGAGCTAAGCGGGGAGCTGTTTTTT
cdr3_aa: CSVRELSGELFF

j_call: TRBJ2-7
v_call: TRBV20-1
d_call: NA
clone_size: NA
cdr3_nt: TGCAGTGCTAGAGAATTGGTACGGAGGCACGAGCAGTACTTC
cdr3_aa: CSARELVRRHEQYF

j_call: TRBJ2-1
v_call: TRBV10-2
d_call: NA
clone_size: NA
cdr3_nt: TGCGCCAGCAGTGGGCCGGGCCCCAATGAGCAGTTCTTC
cdr3_aa: CASSGPGPNEQFF

j_call: TRBJ2-7
v_call: TRBV7-9
d_call: TRBD1
clone_size: many
cdr3_nt: TGTGCCAGCAGCTTAGCGGGGACAGACTACGAGCAGTACTTC
cdr3_aa: CASSLAGTDYEQYF

j_call: TRBJ1-1
v_call: TRBV20-1
d_call: NA
clone_size: NA
cdr3_nt: TGCAGTGCTAGAGATCCCTTACAGGGGAACACTGAAGCTTTCTTT
cdr3_aa: CSARDPLQGNTEAFF

j_call: TRBJ2-5
v_call: TRBV7-2
d_call: TRBD2
clone_size: few
cdr3_nt: TGTGCCAGCAGCTTTCTTGGAGCGGGAGGGCCTTGGGAGACCCAGTACTTC
cdr3_aa: CASSFLGAGGPWETQYF

j_call: TRBJ1-5
v_call: TRBV6-2/TRBV6-3
d_call: TRBD1
clone_size: many
cdr3_nt: TGTGCCAGCAGCGGACTGGCGGGACAGACCGAATCTCAGCCCCAGCATTTT
cdr3_aa: CASSGLAGQTESQPQHF

j_call: TRBJ2-3
v_call: TRBV6-1
d_call: TRBD2
clone_size: few
cdr3_nt: TGTGCCAGCAGTCAGGCGGGAGGGGGAGATACGCAGTATTTT
cdr3_aa: CASSQAGGGDTQYF

j_call: TRBJ2-4
v_call: TRBV20-1
d_call: NA
clone_size: NA
cdr3_nt: TGCAGTGCTAGGATAGAGCTAGCCAAAAACATTCAGTACTTC
cdr3_aa: CSARIELAKNIQYF

j_call: TRBJ2-3
v_call: TRBV9
d_call: NA
clone_size: NA
cdr3_nt: TGTGCCAGCAGCCCGGCCGGGAGCACAGATACGCAGTATTTT
cdr3_aa: CASSPAGSTDTQYF

j_call: TRBJ2-3
v_call: TRBV29-1
d_call: NA
clone_size: many
cdr3_nt: TGCAGCGTTGGAATCTCCTCGGGAGATACGCAGTATTTT
cdr3_aa: CSVGISSGDTQYF

j_call: TRBJ2-7
v_call: TRBV4-3
d_call: NA
clone_size: few
cdr3_nt: TGCGCCAGCAGCCAAGGGGCGGGAAGCTCCTACGAGCAGTACTTC
cdr3_aa: CASSQGAGSSYEQYF

j_call: TRBJ2-1
v_call: TRBV11-2
d_call: NA
clone_size: few
cdr3_nt: TGTGCCAGCAGCCCTGCGGGACTCCCCTACAATGAGCAGTTCTTC
cdr3_aa: CASSPAGLPYNEQFF

j_call: TRBJ2-5
v_call: TRBV20-1
d_call: NA
clone_size: NA
cdr3_nt: TGCAGTGCTAGACGAGGAGAGACCCAGTACTTC
cdr3_aa: CSARRGETQYF

j_call: TRBJ1-5
v_call: TRBV7-8
d_call: TRBD1
clone_size: few
cdr3_nt: TGTGCCAGCAGCTTCCAGGGGGGAAAGGGGCAGCCCCAGCATTTT
cdr3_aa: CASSFQGGKGQPQHF

j_call: TRBJ2-1
v_call: TRBV4-2
d_call: TRBD2
clone_size: NA
cdr3_nt: TGTGCCAGCAGCCTACCCAGCGGGAGGATGGAGCAGTTCTTC
cdr3_aa: CASSLPSGRMEQFF

j_call: TRBJ2-2
v_call: TRBV6-2/TRBV6-3
d_call: NA
clone_size: NA
cdr3_nt: TGTGCCAGCAGTTACTCTAACAGGGAACCCACCGGGGAGCTGTTTTTT
cdr3_aa: CASSYSNREPTGELFF

j_call: TRBJ2-1
v_call: TRBV7-9
d_call: TRBD2
clone_size: few
cdr3_nt: TGTGCCAGCAGTCCCCTAGCGGGAGGGCCCCTCGATGAGCAGTTCTTC
cdr3_aa: CASSPLAGGPLDEQFF

j_call: TRBJ2-1
v_call: TRBV28
d_call: NA
clone_size: NA
cdr3_nt: TGTGCCAGCAGTTTATCTATAGCCTACAATGAGCAGTTCTTC
cdr3_aa: CASSLSIAYNEQFF

j_call: TRBJ2-1
v_call: TRBV20-1
d_call: TRBD2
clone_size: NA
cdr3_nt: TGCAGTGCTAGAGGCGGGAGTTTCCATGAGCAGTTCTTC
cdr3_aa: CSARGGSFHEQFF

j_call: TRBJ1-1
v_call: TRBV6-2/TRBV6-3
d_call: NA
clone_size: few
cdr3_nt: TGTGCCAGCAGTTACCGAGGACCCGAAACGGAAAATAACACTGAAGCTTTCTTT
cdr3_aa: CASSYRGPETENNTEAFF

j_call: TRBJ2-4
v_call: TRBV19
d_call: NA
clone_size: NA
cdr3_nt: TGTGCCAGTAGAGACTCTCGGAGGGACAGAAGTATAGCCAAAAACATTCAGTACTTC
cdr3_aa: CASRDSRRDRSIAKNIQYF

j_call: TRBJ2-7
v_call: TRBV15
d_call: NA
clone_size: few
cdr3_nt: TGTGCCACCAGCAGAGATCCCCCTGACAGGATCTCCTACGAGCAGTACTTC
cdr3_aa: CATSRDPPDRISYEQYF

j_call: TRBJ2-1
v_call: TRBV6-2/TRBV6-3
d_call: TRBD2
clone_size: few
cdr3_nt: TGTGCCAGCAGTTACTCCGAGCGGGAGGGCCTCGGTGAGCAGTTCTTC
cdr3_aa: CASSYSEREGLGEQFF

j_call: TRBJ2-3
v_call: TRBV7-3
d_call: NA
clone_size: NA
cdr3_nt: TGTGCCAGCTCGGGGCGGAGCACAGAGACGCAGTATTTT
cdr3_aa: CASSGRSTETQYF

j_call: TRBJ2-7
v_call: TRBV6-5
d_call: NA
clone_size: NA
cdr3_nt: TGTGCCAGCAGTTACACTGCGGAAAAGAACGAGCAGTACTTC
cdr3_aa: CASSYTAEKNEQYF

j_call: TRBJ2-3
v_call: TRBV14
d_call: NA
clone_size: few
cdr3_nt: TGTGCCAGCAGCCTACGGACTGGCACAGATACGCAGTATTTT
cdr3_aa: CASSLRTGTDTQYF

j_call: TRBJ1-2
v_call: TRBV7-9
d_call: NA
clone_size: many
cdr3_nt: TGTGCCAGCAGCCACTCGGGGGACTATGGCTACACCTTC
cdr3_aa: CASSHSGDYGYTF

j_call: TRBJ2-7
v_call: TRBV15
d_call: NA
clone_size: few
cdr3_nt: TGTGCCACCAGCAGGGATACAGGATACGAGCAGTACTTC
cdr3_aa: CATSRDTGYEQYF